Following are 14 T cell receptor beta chains from one sample sequenced in a study of cytomegalovirus exposure and HLA in healthy donors. The PCR had 60 Vbeta and 13 Jbeta primers. Profiling relied on immunoSEQ multiplex PCR, and the TCRdb table lists in-frame clones only, not all of them. In total, the table holds about 110,000 clones. The sample consisted of PBMCs. Receptors originate from a man between 35 and 55 years old in good health and CMV-seropositive.

The rearrangement links TRBV7-6 to TRBJ2-7; 7 bases map to TRBD1. CDR3 length equals 15 residues. Germline V gene sequence: CDR1 SGHVS, CDR2 FNYEAQ. V shed 1 base and J 3 bases; nucleotides not matched to a gene: 6. The CDR3 nucleotides read TGTGCCAGCAGCTTAGAAGGACAGGCCTACTACGAGCAGTACTTC. Translation: CASSLEGQAYYEQYF.

The chain combines TRBV5-1 with TRBJ2-6; a possible D gene is TRBD2 (5 bases). The V gene's germline CDR1 is SGHRS and CDR2 YFSETQ. Deletions cut 0 bases from V and 3 bases from J, with 10 bases between. The CDR3 spans 16 residues. CDR3 bases: TGCGCCAGCAGCTTGGAGCCTAGCAGTGGGGCCAACGTCCTGACTTTC. Residues: CASSLEPSSGANVLTF.

The chain joins TRBV7-2 to TRBJ2-3; a possible D gene is TRBD1 (6 bases). The CDR3 runs to 14 residues. V gave up 3 bases and J gave up 2 bases, with 9 bases separating them. Per germline, CDR1 SGHTA and CDR2 FQGNSA. The chain's CDR3 is CASSLQGPTDTQYF. CDR3 DNA sequence: TGTGCCAGCAGCTTGCAGGGGCCCACAGATACGCAGTATTTT. The full variable domain, completed using reference TRBV7-2 and TRBJ2-3, is GAGVSQSPSNKVTEKGKDVELRCDPISGHTALYWYRQSLGQGLEFLIYFQGNSAPDKSGLPSDRFSAERTGGSVSTLTIQRTQQEDSAVYLCASSLQGPTDTQYFGPGTRLTVL.

This rearrangement joins TRBV15 to TRBJ1-5; D remains ambiguous. Germline V gene data show CDR1 as LNHNV and CDR2 as YYDKDF (reference sequence). The V and J ends lost 3 bases and 5 bases respectively, with 14 bases between them. The CDR3 extends over 15 amino acids. The CDR3 here is CATSRDGRGDQPQHF. For the CDR3, the DNA is TGTGCCACCAGCAGGGACGGGCGGGGTGATCAGCCCCAGCATTTT.

The gene calls are TRBV7-9 and TRBJ2-7; TRBD2 is a possible D gene (5 bases). The V end was cut by 5 bases, the J end by 9 bases, with 11 bases between. The length of the CDR3 is 11 residues. CDR1 is SEHNR, CDR2 FQNEAQ, per germline (reference sequence). CDR3 region: CASSRGGGQYF. For the CDR3, the DNA is TGTGCCAGCAGCCGCGGAGGAGGGCAGTACTTC.

In the case of this clone: This same CDR3 is encoded by further DNA sequences in the sample. The CDR3 DNA is TGTGCCAGCAGGACAGGGGGGGGCGCTGAAGCTTTCTTT. As protein: CASRTGGGAEAFF. The chain uses TRBV6-6 and TRBJ1-1; 9 nucleotides agree with TRBD1. Germline loops: CDR1 MNHNY, CDR2 SVGAGI (reference sequence). The V gene end was trimmed by 6 bases and the J gene end by 6 bases; junction bases not matched to a gene: 5. This CDR3 has 13 residues.

The chain links TRBV29-1 to TRBJ2-1; TRBD2 matches 12 bases. The V gene's germline CDR1 is SQVTM and CDR2 ANQGSEA. CDR3 length: 14 residues. V trimming: 6 bases; J trimming: 8 bases; junction bases outside the gene matches: 8. The CDR3 DNA reads TGCAGCGTGCCACCGGGACTAGCGGGTCATGAGCAGTTCTTC. Translated: CSVPPGLAGHEQFF.

This chain uses TRBV29-1 with TRBJ2-2; 9 positions match TRBD1. Germline CDR1 and CDR2: SQVTM and ANQGSEA. Trimming removed 4 bases from V and 6 bases from J; junction bases left unmatched: 3. The CDR3 runs 13 residues. DNA of the CDR3: TGCAGCGTTGGGGACAGGGAGGCCGGGGAGCTGTTTTTT. This translates into CSVGDREAGELFF.

The chain recombines TRBV6-6 with TRBJ2-7; possible D gene TRBD1, 5 bases. This CDR3 has 14 amino acids. Deletions cut 2 bases from V and 7 bases from J, with 15 bases between. CDR1 is MNHNY, CDR2 SVGAGI, per germline (reference sequence). CDR3 sequence reads: CASSYTATQGEQYF. The CDR3 bases are TGTGCCAGCAGTTACACGGCCACCCAGGGAGAGCAGTACTTC.

The chain uses TRBV29-1 and TRBJ2-3; a possible D gene is TRBD2 (6 bases). Trimming took off 0 bases at V and 2 bases at J, with 12 bases between the two ends. This CDR3 region has 15 residues. Germline V gene data show CDR1 as SQVTM and CDR2 as ANQGSEA. The DNA for the CDR3 is TGCAGCGTTGAAGAAGGAGGGTTTGACACAGATACGCAGTATTTT. Translated, it gives CSVEEGGFDTDTQYF.

This chain uses TRBV4-1 with TRBJ2-1; tentatively, D is TRBD2 (6 bases). The germline CDR1 and CDR2 sequences are MGHRA and YSYEKL. The CDR3 is 15 amino acids. The V end lost 2 bases, the J end lost 7 bases, and 15 bases lay between the germline ends. CDR3 residues: CASSQPLGGANEQFF. The CDR3 DNA reads TGCGCCAGCAGCCAACCTCTCGGGGGAGCTAATGAGCAGTTCTTC.

The chain has TRBV29-1 and TRBJ1-1; perhaps TRBD1 as D (6 bases). CDR3 size: 13 residues. Germline V gene sequence: CDR1 SQVTM, CDR2 ANQGSEA. The V end was cut by 8 bases, the J end by 1 base, with 14 bases between. This chain's CDR3 is CSSEGGENTEAFF. In DNA, the CDR3 is TGCAGCTCCGAGGGGGGGGAGAACACTGAAGCTTTCTTT.

CDR3 nucleotide sequence: TGTGCCACTCTGGGCCCCTTGAGGAGGGGCTACACCTTC. This sequence encodes CATLGPLRRGYTF. The V and J genes are TRBV19 and TRBJ1-2; D remains unclear. The V gene lost 10 bases and the J gene lost 8 bases, with 20 bases spanning the gap. This CDR3 spans 13 amino acids. Germline CDR1 reads LNHDA; CDR2 reads SQIVND (reference sequence).

The chain employs TRBV30 and TRBJ2-5; D unclear. The closer fit of TRBJ2-7 to the DNA end suggests the J call may be wrong. This CDR3 comprises 13 residues. Germline CDR1 and CDR2: GTSNPN and SVGIG (reference sequence). The DNA for the CDR3 is TGTGCCTGGAGCCGAAGGAGCTCCTACGAGCAGTACTTC. Its protein is CAWSRRSSYEQYF.